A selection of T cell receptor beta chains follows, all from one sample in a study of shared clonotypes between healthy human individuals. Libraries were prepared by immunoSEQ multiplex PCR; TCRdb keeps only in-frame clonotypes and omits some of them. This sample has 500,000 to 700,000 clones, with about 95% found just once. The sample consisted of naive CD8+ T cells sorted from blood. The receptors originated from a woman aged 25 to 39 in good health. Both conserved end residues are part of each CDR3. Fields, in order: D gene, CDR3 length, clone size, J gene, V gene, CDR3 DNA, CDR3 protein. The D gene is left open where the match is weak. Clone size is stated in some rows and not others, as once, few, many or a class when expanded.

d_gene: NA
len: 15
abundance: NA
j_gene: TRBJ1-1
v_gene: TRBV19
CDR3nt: TGTGCCAGTAGTAAGGGAGGCAGGTCGGGCGCTGAAGCTTTCTTT
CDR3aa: CASSKGGRSGAEAFF

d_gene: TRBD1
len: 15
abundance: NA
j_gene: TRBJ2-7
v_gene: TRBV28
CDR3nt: TGTGCCAGCAGCCCTGACAGGGGGCTCACCTACGAGCAGTACTTC
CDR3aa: CASSPDRGLTYEQYF

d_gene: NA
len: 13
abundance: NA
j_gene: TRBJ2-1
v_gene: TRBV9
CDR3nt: TGTGCCAGCAGCGTACTCCAATGGGGTGAGCAGTTCTTC
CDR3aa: CASSVLQWGEQFF

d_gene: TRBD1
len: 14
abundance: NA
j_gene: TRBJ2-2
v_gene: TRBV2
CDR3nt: TGTGCCAGCAGTGGGACAGGGTTGGCCGGGGAGCTGTTTTTT
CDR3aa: CASSGTGLAGELFF

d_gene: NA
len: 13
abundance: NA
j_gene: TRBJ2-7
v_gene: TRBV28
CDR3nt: TGTGCCAGCAGGGAAGTACGGTCCTACGAGCAGTACTTC
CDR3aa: CASREVRSYEQYF

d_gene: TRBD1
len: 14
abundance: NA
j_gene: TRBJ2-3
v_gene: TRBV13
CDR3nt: TGTGCCAGCAGCTTAGATACAGGGGCAGATACGCAGTATTTT
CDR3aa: CASSLDTGADTQYF

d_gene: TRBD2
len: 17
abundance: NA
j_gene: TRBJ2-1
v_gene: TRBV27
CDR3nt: TGTGCCAGCAGTCCCCTTTTAGCGGGAGGTCCGTACAATGAGCAGTTCTTC
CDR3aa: CASSPLLAGGPYNEQFF

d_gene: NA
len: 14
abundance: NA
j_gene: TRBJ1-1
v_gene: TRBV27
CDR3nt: TGTGCCAGCAGTTACTCCACTATGGGAACTGAAGCTTTCTTT
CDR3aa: CASSYSTMGTEAFF

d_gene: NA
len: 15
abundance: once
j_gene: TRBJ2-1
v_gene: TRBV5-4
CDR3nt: TGTGCCAGCAGCTTCAAGCGGCCCTCCTACAATGAGCAGTTCTTC
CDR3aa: CASSFKRPSYNEQFF

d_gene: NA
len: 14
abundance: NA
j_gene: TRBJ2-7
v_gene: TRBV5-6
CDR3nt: TGTGCCAGCAGCTTGGCGGGACGGACCTACGAGCAGTACTTC
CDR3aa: CASSLAGRTYEQYF

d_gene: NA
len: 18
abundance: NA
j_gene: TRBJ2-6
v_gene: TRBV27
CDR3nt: TGTGCCAGCAGTTTATTTGGGGCCCTCCCTACTGGGGCCAACGTCCTGACTTTC
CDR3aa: CASSLFGALPTGANVLTF

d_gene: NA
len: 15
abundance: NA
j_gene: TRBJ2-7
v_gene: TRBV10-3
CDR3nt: TGTGCCATCAGTGACCCCCCAGGCCCTGTCGAGGAGCAGTACTTC
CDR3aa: CAISDPPGPVEEQYF

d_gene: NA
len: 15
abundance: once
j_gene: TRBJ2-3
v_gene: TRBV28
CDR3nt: TGTGCCAGCAGTGCTAGGGCTGAATCCACAGATACGCAGTATTTT
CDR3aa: CASSARAESTDTQYF

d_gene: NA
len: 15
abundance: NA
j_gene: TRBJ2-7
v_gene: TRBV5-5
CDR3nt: TGTGCCAGCAGCTTGATGGCAGGAGTTATCTACGAGCAGTACTTC
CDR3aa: CASSLMAGVIYEQYF

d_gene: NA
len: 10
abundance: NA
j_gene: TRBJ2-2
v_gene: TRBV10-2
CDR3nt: TGCGCCACCCGGGGCGGGGAGCTGTTTTTT
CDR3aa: CATRGGELFF

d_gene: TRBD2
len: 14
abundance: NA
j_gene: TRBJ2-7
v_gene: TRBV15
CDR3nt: TGTGCCACCAGCAGTCCGGGACTAGCGTACGAGCAGTACTTC
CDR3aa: CATSSPGLAYEQYF

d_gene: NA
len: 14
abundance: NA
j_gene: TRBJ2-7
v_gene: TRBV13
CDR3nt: TGTGCCAGCAGCTTAAGTAACAGCCCCTACGAGCAGTACTTC
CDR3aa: CASSLSNSPYEQYF

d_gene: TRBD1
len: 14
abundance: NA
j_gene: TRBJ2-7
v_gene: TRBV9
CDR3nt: TGTGCCAGCAGCCACCCGGACAGGTACTACGAGCAGTACTTC
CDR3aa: CASSHPDRYYEQYF

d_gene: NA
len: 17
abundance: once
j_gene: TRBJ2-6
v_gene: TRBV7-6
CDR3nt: TGTGCCAGCAGCTTAGAGGGGGATCCGCCTGGGGCCAACGTCCTGACTTTC
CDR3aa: CASSLEGDPPGANVLTF

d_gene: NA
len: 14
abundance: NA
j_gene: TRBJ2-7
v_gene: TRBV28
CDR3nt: TGTGCCAGCAGTTTAGGGGCAAGAGAGTACGAGCAGTACTTC
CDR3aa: CASSLGAREYEQYF

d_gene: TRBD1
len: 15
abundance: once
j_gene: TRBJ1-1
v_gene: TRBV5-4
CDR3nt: TGTGCCAGCAACAGAGTGACAGGGGTAATCACTGAAGCTTTCTTT
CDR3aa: CASNRVTGVITEAFF

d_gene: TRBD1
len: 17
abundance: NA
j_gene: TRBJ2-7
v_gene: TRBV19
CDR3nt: TGTGCCAGCGGTGGACAGGGGACGGCGGCGGGAAGCTACGAGCAGTACTTC
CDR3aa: CASGGQGTAAGSYEQYF

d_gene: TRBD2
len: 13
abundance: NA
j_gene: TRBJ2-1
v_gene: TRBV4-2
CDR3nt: TGTGCCAGCGCGGGACTAGCTTACAATGAGCAGTTCTTC
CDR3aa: CASAGLAYNEQFF

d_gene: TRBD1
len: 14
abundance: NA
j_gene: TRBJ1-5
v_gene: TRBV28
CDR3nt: TGTGCCAGCAGTTCACAGGGGTCCAATCAGCCCCAGCATTTT
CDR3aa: CASSSQGSNQPQHF

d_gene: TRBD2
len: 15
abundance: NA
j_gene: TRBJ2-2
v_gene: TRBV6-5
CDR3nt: TGTGCCAGCAGTTTGACTAGCGCGAACACCGGGGAGCTGTTTTTT
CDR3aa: CASSLTSANTGELFF

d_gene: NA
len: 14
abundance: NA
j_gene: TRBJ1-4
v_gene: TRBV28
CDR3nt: TGTGCCAGCACCCTTCTTGCAACTAATGAAAAACTGTTTTTT
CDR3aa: CASTLLATNEKLFF

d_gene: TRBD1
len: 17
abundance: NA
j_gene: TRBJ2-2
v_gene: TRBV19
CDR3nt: TGTGCCAGTAGTACCCCGGGGTGGACAGGTCAAACCGGGGAGCTGTTTTTT
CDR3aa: CASSTPGWTGQTGELFF

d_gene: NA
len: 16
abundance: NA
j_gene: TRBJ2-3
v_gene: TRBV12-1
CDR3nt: TGTGCCAGCAGCTTACTAGCGGGAGGATCCACAGATACGCAGTATTTT
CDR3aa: CASSLLAGGSTDTQYF

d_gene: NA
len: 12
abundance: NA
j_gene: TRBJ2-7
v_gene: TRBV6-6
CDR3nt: TGTGCCAGCAGTTACTCGAACTACGAGCAGTACTTC
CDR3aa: CASSYSNYEQYF

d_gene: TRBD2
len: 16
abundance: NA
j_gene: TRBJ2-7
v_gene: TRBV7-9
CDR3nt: TGTGCCAGCAGCTCGTCGACTAGCGGGGCCCCCTACGAGCAGTACTTC
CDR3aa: CASSSSTSGAPYEQYF

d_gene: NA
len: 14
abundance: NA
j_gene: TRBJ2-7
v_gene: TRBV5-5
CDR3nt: TGTGCCAGCAGCGGCACCCGGTCCTCCTACGAGCAGTACTTC
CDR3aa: CASSGTRSSYEQYF

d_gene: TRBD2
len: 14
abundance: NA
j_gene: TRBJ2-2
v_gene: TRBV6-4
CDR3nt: TGTGCCAGCAAGACTAGCAGCAGCCTCGGGGAGCTGTTTTTT
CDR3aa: CASKTSSSLGELFF

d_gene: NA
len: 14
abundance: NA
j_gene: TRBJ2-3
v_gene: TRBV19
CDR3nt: TGTGCCAGTAGTATAGACCTAGCCCAAGATACGCAGTATTTT
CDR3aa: CASSIDLAQDTQYF

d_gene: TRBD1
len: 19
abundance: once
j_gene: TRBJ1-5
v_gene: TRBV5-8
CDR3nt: TGTGCCAGCAGCTTGGATCCGGGGACAGTAGACTATAGCAATCAGCCCCAGCATTTT
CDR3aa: CASSLDPGTVDYSNQPQHF

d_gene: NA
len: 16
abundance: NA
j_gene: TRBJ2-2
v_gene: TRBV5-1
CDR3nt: TGCGCCAGCAGCCTCTTGGGGGGGCGCGAGACCGGGGAGCTGTTTTTT
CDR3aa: CASSLLGGRETGELFF

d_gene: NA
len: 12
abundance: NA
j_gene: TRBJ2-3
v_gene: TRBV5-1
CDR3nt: TGCGCCAGCAGTTCATCCATGGATACGCAGTATTTT
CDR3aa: CASSSSMDTQYF

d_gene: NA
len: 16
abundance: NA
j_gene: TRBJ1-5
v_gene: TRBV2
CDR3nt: TGTGCCAGCAGCGAGGACAGATCTTATAGCAATCAGCCCCAGCATTTT
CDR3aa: CASSEDRSYSNQPQHF

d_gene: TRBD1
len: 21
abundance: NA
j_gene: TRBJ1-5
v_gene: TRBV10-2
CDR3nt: TGCGCCAGCAGTGAGTTCGATGGGACAGGGGATTTTCGTGTAAGCAATCAGCCCCAGCATTTT
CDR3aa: CASSEFDGTGDFRVSNQPQHF

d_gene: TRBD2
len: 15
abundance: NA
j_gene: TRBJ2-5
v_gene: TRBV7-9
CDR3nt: TGTGCCAGCAGCCCAGCCGGGACTAGTATAGAGACCCAGTACTTC
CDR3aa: CASSPAGTSIETQYF

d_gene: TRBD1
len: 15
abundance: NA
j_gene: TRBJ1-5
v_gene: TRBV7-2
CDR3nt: TGTGCCAGCAGCCCCGGGACAGGGGGAAATCAGCCCCAGCATTTT
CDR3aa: CASSPGTGGNQPQHF

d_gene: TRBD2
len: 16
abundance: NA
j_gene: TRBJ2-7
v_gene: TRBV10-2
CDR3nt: TGCGCCAGCAGTGTACTAAATAGCGGGGGCCGTTACGAGCAGTACTTC
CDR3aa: CASSVLNSGGRYEQYF

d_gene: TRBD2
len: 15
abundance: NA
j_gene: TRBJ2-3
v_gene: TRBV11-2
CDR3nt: TGTGCCAGCAGCCTATGGACTAGAGGTGCAGATACGCAGTATTTT
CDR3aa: CASSLWTRGADTQYF

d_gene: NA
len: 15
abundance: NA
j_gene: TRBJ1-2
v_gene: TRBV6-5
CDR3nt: TGTGCCAGCAGTTACTCGACGGTCAGCGGTTATGGCTACACCTTC
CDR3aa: CASSYSTVSGYGYTF

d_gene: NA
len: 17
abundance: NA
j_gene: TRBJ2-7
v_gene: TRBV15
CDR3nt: TGTGCCACCAGCAGAGATCATGTTCCGGGGGCCGGGGACGAGCAGTACTTC
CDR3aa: CATSRDHVPGAGDEQYF

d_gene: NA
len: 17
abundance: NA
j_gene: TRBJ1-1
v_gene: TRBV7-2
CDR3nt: TGTGCCAGCAGCTTAGCGCTAATTGGGGGTCAGAACACTGAAGCTTTCTTT
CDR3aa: CASSLALIGGQNTEAFF

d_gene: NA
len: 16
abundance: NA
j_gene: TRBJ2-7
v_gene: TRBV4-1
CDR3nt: TGCGCCAGCAGCCAAGATCCATGGGAGAACCTTTACGAGCAGTACTTC
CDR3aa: CASSQDPWENLYEQYF

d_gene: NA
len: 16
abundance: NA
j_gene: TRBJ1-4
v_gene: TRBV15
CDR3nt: TGTGCCACCAGCAGGTCGGTAGGAGCAACTAATGAAAAACTGTTTTTT
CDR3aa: CATSRSVGATNEKLFF

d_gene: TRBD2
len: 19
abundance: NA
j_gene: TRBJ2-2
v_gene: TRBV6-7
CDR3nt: TGTGCCAGCAGCCCTCCGTGGGAGCGGGAGCCTCCGAACACCGGGGAGCTGTTTTTT
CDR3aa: CASSPPWEREPPNTGELFF

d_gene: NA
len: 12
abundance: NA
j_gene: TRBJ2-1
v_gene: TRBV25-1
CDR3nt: TGTGCCAGCAGTGAGGTAGAGAGGGAGCAGTTCTTC
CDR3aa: CASSEVEREQFF

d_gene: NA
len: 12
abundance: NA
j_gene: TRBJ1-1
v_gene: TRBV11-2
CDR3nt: TGTGCCAGCAGCTTAGTTACAGGGAAAGCTTTCTTT
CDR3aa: CASSLVTGKAFF

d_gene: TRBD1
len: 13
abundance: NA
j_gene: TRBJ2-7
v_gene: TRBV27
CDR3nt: TGTGCCAGCAGTGGACAGGGCCCCTACGAGCAGTACTTC
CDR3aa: CASSGQGPYEQYF

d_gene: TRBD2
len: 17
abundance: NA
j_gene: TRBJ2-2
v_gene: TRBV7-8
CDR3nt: TGTGCCAGCAGCCTCCCCCGGGGGACTAGTATCCCTGGGGAGCTGTTTTTT
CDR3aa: CASSLPRGTSIPGELFF

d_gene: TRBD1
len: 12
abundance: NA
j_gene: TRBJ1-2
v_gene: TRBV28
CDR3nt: TGTGCCAGCAGGACAGGGACCTATGGCTACACCTTC
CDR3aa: CASRTGTYGYTF

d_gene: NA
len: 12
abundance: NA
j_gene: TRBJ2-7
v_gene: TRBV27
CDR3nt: TGTGCCAGCAGTTCCAGAGCCTACGAGCAGTACTTC
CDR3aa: CASSSRAYEQYF